This TCR beta chain appears in the sequencing data of a study of response to subunit inactivated influenza vaccine. CDR1 is DFQATT and CDR2 is SNEGSKA in the germline V gene (reference sequence). The CDR3 loop spans 16 amino acids. The ends lost 0 bases at V and 6 bases at J; junction bases unmatched: 10. Study-wide findings and caveats: A suggestion made by the authors is that each seasonal influenza vaccination recruits few new T cells.

One entry per CDR3 protein results from TCRdb running MiXCR on the RT-PCR reads. The sample has some 800,000 distinct CDR3 sequences, over 20% seen once. This clonotype was counted between two and nine times. Antigen specificity is unknown. The clonotype comes from a man in his forties or fifties who received an inactivated influenza vaccine. Material: PBMCs from blood, obtained 5 days after vaccination. V gene TRBV20-1 combines with J gene TRBJ2-1; 8 nucleotides line up with TRBD2. The CDR3 DNA reads TGCAGTGCTAGAGATGGGACTGGGACTAGTTTCAATGAGCAGTTCTTC. This gives the protein CSARDGTGTSFNEQFF.